This T cell receptor beta chain emerged from a study of cytomegalovirus exposure and HLA in healthy donors. Concerning this clone: What it binds is unknown.

Among the donors, all were healthy bone marrow donors. Study-level points and caveats: Donors belonging to an Asian-associated ancestry cluster reportedly showed fewer N-insertions in productive TCRs than the 666-donor mean, according to what a later analysis found. Cytomegalovirus-associated status was assigned to approximately 160 TCR beta chains. Association with HLA alleles at 0.05 false discovery rate was found for roughly 17,000 TCR beta sequences in a later analysis.

The PCR made use of 60 Vbeta and 13 Jbeta primers. Here immunoSEQ multiplex PCR was the method, and the copy in TCRdb shows in-frame clones only, minus some. The sample includes approximately 170,000 clones, over 75% of them seen just once. Germline values: CDR1 MNHNS, CDR2 SASEGT. The V gene end was trimmed by 4 bases and the J gene end by 7 bases; junction bases not matched to a gene: 4. The CDR3 loop spans 14 amino acids. This clonotype was obtained from a male donor in good health and CMV-seronegative. The chain employs TRBV6-1 and TRBJ1-2; 12 positions match TRBD1. Sample: PBMCs. CDR3: CASSAGQGAGGYTF. CDR3 coding DNA: TGTGCCAGCAGTGCGGGACAGGGGGCTGGTGGCTACACCTTC.